Given below is one T cell receptor (beta chain) in context. Its antigen is undetermined. Both TCR beta VDJ combination and CDR3 sequence profiling were carried out. Genomic DNA was the template for this profiling. Each CDR3 protein is one row after TCRdb ran MiXCR on the reads. The sample consists of about 210,000 distinct CDR3 sequences, 34% of them appearing once. These data originate in a study of CD8+CD57+ T cells in acquired aplastic anemia. In the study overall: DNA recovered from sorted CD4+ and CD8+ cells had a mean of around 3.3 ug. Overall study results and limits: Patients and controls had in common approximately 30 CD8+ CDR3 sequences. Statistical testing detected no significant gap in CD8+ Simpson's diversity between patients and controls.

The CDR3 is 15 amino acids. J was trimmed by 9 bases and V by 9 bases; bases with no gene match: 13. The sequence derives from a human donor in good health, serving as a control. Sequencing input: sorted CD4+, CD8+, or CD8+CD57+ T cells (not recorded which) from PBMCs. This chain connects TRBV12-3 or TRBV12-4 to TRBJ2-1, with 11 bases fitting TRBD2. DNA of the CDR3: TGTGCCAGTTATATAGCGGGGGGGCGAGTCGGTGAGCAGTTCTTC. Its protein product is CASYIAGGRVGEQFF.